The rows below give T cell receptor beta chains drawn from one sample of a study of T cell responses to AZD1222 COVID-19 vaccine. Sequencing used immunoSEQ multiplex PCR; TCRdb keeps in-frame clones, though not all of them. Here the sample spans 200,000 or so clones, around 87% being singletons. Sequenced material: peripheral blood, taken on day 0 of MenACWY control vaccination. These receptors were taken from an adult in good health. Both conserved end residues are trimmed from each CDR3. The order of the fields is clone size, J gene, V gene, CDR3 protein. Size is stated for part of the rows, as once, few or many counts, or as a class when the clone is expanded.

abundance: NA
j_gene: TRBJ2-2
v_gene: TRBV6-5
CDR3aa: ASSREMDTGELF

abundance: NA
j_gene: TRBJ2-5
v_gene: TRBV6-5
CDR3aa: ASRESRAGETQY

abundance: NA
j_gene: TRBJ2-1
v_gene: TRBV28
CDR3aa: ASSPTGNEQF

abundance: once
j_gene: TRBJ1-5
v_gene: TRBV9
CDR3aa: ASSPTGASNQPQH

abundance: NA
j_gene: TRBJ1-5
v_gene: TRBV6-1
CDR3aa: ASSEVGWSNQPQH

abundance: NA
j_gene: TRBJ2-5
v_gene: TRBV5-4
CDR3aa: ASRRGPGQGQETQY

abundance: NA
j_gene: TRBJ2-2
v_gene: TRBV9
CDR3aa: ASSVAPGRMNTGELF

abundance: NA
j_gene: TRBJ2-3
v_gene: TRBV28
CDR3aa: ASSLWTTSSTDTQY

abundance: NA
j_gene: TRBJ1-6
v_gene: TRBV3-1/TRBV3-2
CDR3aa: ASSQEGNNSPLH

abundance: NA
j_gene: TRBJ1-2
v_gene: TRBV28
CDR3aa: ASSLKGDRGYYGYT

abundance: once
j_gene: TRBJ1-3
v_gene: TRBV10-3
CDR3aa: ASGPGSGNTIY

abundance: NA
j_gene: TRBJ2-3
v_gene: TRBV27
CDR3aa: ASKTSGGGFTQY

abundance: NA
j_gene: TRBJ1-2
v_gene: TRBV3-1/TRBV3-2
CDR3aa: ASSLRPDYHGYT

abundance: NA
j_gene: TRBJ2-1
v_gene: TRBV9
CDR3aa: ASSVDGGRASYNEQF

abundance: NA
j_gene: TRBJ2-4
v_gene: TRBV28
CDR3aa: ASTGASKNIQY

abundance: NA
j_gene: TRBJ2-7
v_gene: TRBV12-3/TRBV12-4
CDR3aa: ASSRNLGLEQY

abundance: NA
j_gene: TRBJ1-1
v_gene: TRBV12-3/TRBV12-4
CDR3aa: ASSSPIGAF

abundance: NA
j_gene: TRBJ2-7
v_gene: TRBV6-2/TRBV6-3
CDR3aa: ASSSAGVSYEQY

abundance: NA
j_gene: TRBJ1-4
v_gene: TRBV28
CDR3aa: ASSYSFLGEKLF

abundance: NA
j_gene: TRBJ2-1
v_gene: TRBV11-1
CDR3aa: ASKRLAGVNEQF

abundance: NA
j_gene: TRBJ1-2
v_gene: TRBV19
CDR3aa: ASSVLPGSQYGYT

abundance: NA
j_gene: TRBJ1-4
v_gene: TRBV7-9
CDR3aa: ASSHNGGGNEKLF

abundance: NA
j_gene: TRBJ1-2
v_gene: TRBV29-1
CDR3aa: SVQEGYT

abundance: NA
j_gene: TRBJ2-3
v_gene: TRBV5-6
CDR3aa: ASSLLPSGSTDTQY

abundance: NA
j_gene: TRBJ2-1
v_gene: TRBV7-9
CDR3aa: ASSLVRPSGSGEQF

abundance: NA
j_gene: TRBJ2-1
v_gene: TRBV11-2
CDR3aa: ASSEREASYNEQF

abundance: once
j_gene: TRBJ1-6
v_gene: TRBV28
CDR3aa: ASSQQGTNSPLH

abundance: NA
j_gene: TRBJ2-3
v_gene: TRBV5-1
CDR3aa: ASSFDIDTQY

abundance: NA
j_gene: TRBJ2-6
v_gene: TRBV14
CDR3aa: ASSQSGVAGANVLT

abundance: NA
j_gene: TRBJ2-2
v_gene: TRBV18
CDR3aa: ASSPRSPTGELF

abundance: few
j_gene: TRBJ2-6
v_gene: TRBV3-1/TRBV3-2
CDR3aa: ASSTLTGSGANVLT

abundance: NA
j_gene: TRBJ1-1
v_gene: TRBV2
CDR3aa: ASRETGGPHKAF

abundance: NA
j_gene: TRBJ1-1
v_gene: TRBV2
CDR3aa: ASREGTGGMNTEAF

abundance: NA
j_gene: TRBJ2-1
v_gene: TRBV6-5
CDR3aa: ASSTSNEQF

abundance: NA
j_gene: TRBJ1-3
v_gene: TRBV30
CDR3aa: AWSVPQSSGNTIY

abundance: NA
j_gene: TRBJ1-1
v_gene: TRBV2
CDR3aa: ASTQGRMNTEAF

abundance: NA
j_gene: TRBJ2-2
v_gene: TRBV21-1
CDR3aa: ASSNRLGQGPSGELF

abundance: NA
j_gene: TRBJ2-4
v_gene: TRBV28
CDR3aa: ASKTGLAKNIQY

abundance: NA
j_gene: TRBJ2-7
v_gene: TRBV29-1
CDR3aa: SVPWGYEQY

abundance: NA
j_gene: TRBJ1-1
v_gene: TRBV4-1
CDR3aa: ASSQERGANTEAF

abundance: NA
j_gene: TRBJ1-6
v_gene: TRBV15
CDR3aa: ATSRVQSPLH

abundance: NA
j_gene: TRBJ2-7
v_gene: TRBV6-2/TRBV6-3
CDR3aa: ASSRGGLNSYEQY

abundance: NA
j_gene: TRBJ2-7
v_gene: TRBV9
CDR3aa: ASSRQGYYEQY

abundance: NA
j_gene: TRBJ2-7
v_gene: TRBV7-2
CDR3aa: ASSFRGGAFGEQY

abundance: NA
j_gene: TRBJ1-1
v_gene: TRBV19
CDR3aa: ASSLRTGGGFVAAF

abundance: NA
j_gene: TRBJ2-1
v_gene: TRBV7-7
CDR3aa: ASSSGREDEQF

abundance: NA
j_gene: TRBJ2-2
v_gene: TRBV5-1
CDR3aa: ASRPGTSNTGELF

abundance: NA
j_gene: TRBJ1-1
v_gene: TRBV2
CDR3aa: ASKFLGVNTEAF

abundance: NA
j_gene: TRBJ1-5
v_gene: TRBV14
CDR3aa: AGRQGIPPNQPQH

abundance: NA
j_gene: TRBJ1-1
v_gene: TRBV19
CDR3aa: ASKSGRNLNTEAF

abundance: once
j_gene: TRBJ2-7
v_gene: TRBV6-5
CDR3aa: ASRAFQGEGYEQY

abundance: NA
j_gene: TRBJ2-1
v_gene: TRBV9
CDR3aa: ASSVGSGRREQF

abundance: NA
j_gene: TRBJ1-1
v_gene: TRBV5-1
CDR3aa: ASSLDGGGFVTEAF

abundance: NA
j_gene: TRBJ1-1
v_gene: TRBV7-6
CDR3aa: ASSLREGFGTEAF